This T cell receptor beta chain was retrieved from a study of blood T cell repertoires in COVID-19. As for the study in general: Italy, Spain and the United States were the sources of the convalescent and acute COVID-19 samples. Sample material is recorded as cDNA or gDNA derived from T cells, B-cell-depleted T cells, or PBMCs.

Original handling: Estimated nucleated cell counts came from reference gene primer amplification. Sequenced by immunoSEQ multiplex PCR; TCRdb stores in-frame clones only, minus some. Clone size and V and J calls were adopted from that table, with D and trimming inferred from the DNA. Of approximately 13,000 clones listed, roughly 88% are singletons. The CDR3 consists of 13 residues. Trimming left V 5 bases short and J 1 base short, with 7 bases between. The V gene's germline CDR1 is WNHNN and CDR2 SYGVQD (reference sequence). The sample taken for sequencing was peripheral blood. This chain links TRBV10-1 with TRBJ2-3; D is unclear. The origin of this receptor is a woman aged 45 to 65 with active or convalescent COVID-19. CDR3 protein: CASSWAGTDTQYF. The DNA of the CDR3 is TGCGCCAGCAGTTGGGCCGGCACAGATACGCAGTATTTT.